Shown below are 23 T cell receptor beta chains from a single sample sequenced in a study of blood T cell repertoires in COVID-19. Profiled with immunoSEQ multiplex PCR; TCRdb holds only in-frame clones, not every one. The table includes 55,000 to 90,000 clones, about 86% detected once. The sequenced material came from peripheral blood. The receptors come from a man aged 65-85 years with active COVID-19.

The V call is TRBV5-1, the J call TRBJ2-5; 14 bases are shared with TRBD2. This CDR3 is built from 16 residues. Germline V CDR1 and CDR2: SGHRS, YFSETQ. V gave up 0 bases and J gave up 4 bases; unmatched junction bases: 2. The CDR3 nucleotides are TGCGCCAGCAGCTTGGTGACTAGCGGGGGGGGAGAGACCCAGTACTTC. Translated: CASSLVTSGGGETQYF. Supplemented by reference TRBV5-1 and TRBJ2-5, the full variable domain reads KAGVTQTPRYLIKTRGQQVTLSCSPISGHRSVSWYQQTPGQGLQFLFEYFSETQRNKGNFPGRFSGRQFSNSRSEMNVSTLELGDSALYLCASSLVTSGGGETQYFGPGTRLLVL.

The chain couples TRBV2 to TRBJ2-1, with 9 bases identical to TRBD1. Germline V gene data show CDR1 as SNHLY and CDR2 as FYNNEI. The V segment lost 0 bases and the J segment 2 bases; nucleotides outside the gene matches: 2. The length of the CDR3 is 16 residues. In DNA, the CDR3 is TGTGCCAGCAGTGAAGCGAGGACAGGGGCCTACAATGAGCAGTTCTTC. The encoded protein is CASSEARTGAYNEQFF.

J is TRBJ1-5 and V is TRBV19, with 9 bases matching TRBD1. This CDR3 comprises 15 residues. The germline CDR1 and CDR2 sequences are LNHDA and SQIVND (reference sequence). Trimming cost V 6 bases and J 3 bases; bases outside gene matches: 6. The CDR3 region has the DNA TGTGCCAGTAGCCAGACAGGGGGTAACAATCAGCCCCAGCATTTT. It yields the protein CASSQTGGNNQPQHF.

V is TRBV7-2 and J is TRBJ2-2; 8 nucleotides align to TRBD2. The germline V gene has CDR1 SGHTA and CDR2 FQGNSA. The CDR3 runs 16 residues. J was trimmed by 8 bases and V by 5 bases; bases with no gene match: 13. CDR3 nucleotides: TGTGCCAGCAGCCTTGACCAGCGGGGGCCCCGGGGGGAGCTGTTTTTT. Its protein product is CASSLDQRGPRGELFF. Filled out from reference TRBV7-2 and TRBJ2-2, the complete variable domain reads GAGVSQSPSNKVTEKGKDVELRCDPISGHTALYWYRQSLGQGLEFLIYFQGNSAPDKSGLPSDRFSAERTGGSVSTLTIQRTQQEDSAVYLCASSLDQRGPRGELFFGEGSRLTVL.

This chain joins TRBV28 and TRBJ1-1; possibly TRBD1 for D (5 bases). V was cut by 6 bases and J by 11 bases, with 22 bases left in between. Germline V lookup: CDR1 MDHEN, CDR2 SYDVKM. The CDR3 runs 14 residues. CDR3 region: CASSPRWGGDKAFF. The CDR3 region has the DNA TGTGCCAGCAGCCCTCGGTGGGGGGGGGATAAGGCTTTCTTT.

This chain links TRBV20-1 with TRBJ2-7; TRBD1 agrees at 8 bases. J lost 4 bases, V lost 3 bases, and 2 bases had no gene match. Per the germline V gene, CDR1 is DFQATT and CDR2 is SNEGSKA (reference sequence). The CDR3 runs to 12 residues. CDR3: CSASHRGYEQYF. The CDR3 DNA follows: TGCAGTGCTAGTCACAGGGGGTACGAGCAGTACTTC.

This clone was observed a handful of times. The chain combines TRBV11-3 with TRBJ2-3, with 7 bases that match TRBD1. There are 15 residues in the CDR3. The ends lost 1 base at V and 1 base at J; junction bases unmatched: 2. Germline V gene sequence: CDR1 SGHNT, CDR2 YENEEA. The CDR3 coding sequence is TGTGCCAGCAGCTTAGGGGACAGCGGCACAGATACGCAGTATTTT. It is translated as CASSLGDSGTDTQYF.

CDR3 nucleotide sequence: TGTGCCAGCAGCCCTATGGTCCTTGGGGCCAACGTCCTGACTTTC. This encodes CASSPMVLGANVLTF. This chain links TRBV7-3 with TRBJ2-6; D unclear. This CDR3 has 15 amino acids. V dropped 5 bases and J dropped 3 bases, with 11 bases sitting between them. CDR1 and CDR2 from the germline V gene are SGHTA and FQGTGA.

This chain joins TRBV5-1 and TRBJ1-2; no definite D call. The CDR3 runs 15 residues. The V and J ends lost 0 bases and 8 bases respectively, with 17 bases between them. From germline, CDR1 is SGHRS and CDR2 YFSETQ. The CDR3 DNA reads as TGCGCCAGCAGCTTGGCCCCGGACGGCTCGGGGGGCTACACCTTC. The encoded protein is CASSLAPDGSGGYTF.

CDR3 residues: CASSLGDRGTRGETQYF. CDR3 in DNA: TGCGCCAGCAGTCTAGGGGACAGGGGGACGCGGGGAGAGACCCAGTACTTC. The chain couples TRBV10-2 to TRBJ2-5, with 11 bases matching TRBD1. Germline CDR1 reads WSHSY; CDR2 reads SAAADI. This CDR3 has 17 residues. Unmatched junction bases numbered 12, after V lost 5 bases and J lost 4 bases.

The CDR3 DNA reads as TGTGCCAGCAGCTTGGGCCTCACAGATACGCAGTATTTT. This gives the protein CASSLGLTDTQYF. The V call is TRBV13, the J call TRBJ2-3; no firm D call. Trimming removed 3 bases from V and 2 bases from J, with 6 bases in between. Germline CDR1 reads PRHDT; CDR2 reads FYEKMQ (reference sequence). This CDR3 has 13 amino acids.

This chain connects TRBV4-1 to TRBJ1-5, with 7 bases identical to TRBD1. This CDR3 is 17 amino acids long. With V trimmed by 4 bases and J by 3 bases, 12 bases remained unmatched. From germline, CDR1 is MGHRA and CDR2 YSYEKL. CDR3 coding DNA: TGCGCCAGCAGCCCCCCGCCCGACAGGGAGGACAATCAGCCCCAGCATTTT. Protein sequence: CASSPPPDREDNQPQHF.

The chain uses TRBV29-1 and TRBJ2-7; the D gene is possibly TRBD1 (5 bases). Trimming left V 6 bases short and J 4 bases short, with 19 bases between. This CDR3 is built from 14 residues. CDR1 is SQVTM and CDR2 is ANQGSEA in the germline V gene. CDR3 loop: CSVGASTFRYEQYF. In DNA, the CDR3 is TGCAGCGTAGGGGCCTCAACTTTCAGATACGAGCAGTACTTC.

The chain is built from TRBV6-5 and TRBJ2-5; 9 bases align to TRBD1. The CDR3 consists of 14 residues. V gave up 6 bases and J gave up 5 bases; unmatched junction bases: 7. Germline-derived CDR1 and CDR2 are MNHEY and SVGAGI. The CDR3 DNA is TGTGCCAGCAGAAGAGACAGGGGGGGTGAGACCCAGTACTTC. As protein: CASRRDRGGETQYF.

The chain combines TRBV13 with TRBJ1-3, with 9 positions matching TRBD1. Unmatched junction bases numbered 7, after V lost 6 bases and J lost 4 bases. The CDR3 sequence is 15 residues long. The germline V gene has CDR1 PRHDT and CDR2 FYEKMQ (reference sequence). CDR3 region: CASRTGQGGGNTIYF. The DNA of the CDR3 is TGTGCCAGCAGAACGGGACAGGGAGGAGGAAACACCATATATTTT.

This chain connects TRBV6-5 to TRBJ1-2; D might be TRBD1 (6 bases). The CDR3 is 12 residues long. The germline gives CDR1 MNHEY, CDR2 SVGAGI. Trimming cost V 7 bases and J 4 bases, with 10 bases left between them. For the CDR3, the DNA is TGTGCCAGCAACCCGGACAGCTATGGCTACACCTTC. This gives the protein CASNPDSYGYTF.

V and J are TRBV19 and TRBJ2-1; D is unresolved. The V end was cut by 6 bases, the J end by 2 bases, with 17 bases between. The CDR3 runs to 16 residues. Germline lookup yields CDR1 LNHDA and CDR2 SQIVND (reference sequence). Here the CDR3 reads CASSSVAGFTYNEQFF. The CDR3 DNA sequence: TGTGCCAGTAGCTCGGTCGCAGGATTCACCTACAATGAGCAGTTCTTC.

DNA for the CDR3: TGTGCCAGCAGCTCCGGACTCACGGGCCAGTACTTC. Protein: CASSSGLTGQYF. The rearrangement joins TRBV7-8 to TRBJ2-5; D is possibly TRBD2 (5 bases). Germline-derived CDR1 and CDR2 are SGHVS and FQNEAQ. V lost 4 bases, J lost 10 bases, and 13 bases lay in between. The CDR3 spans 12 residues.

This rearrangement joins TRBV6-5 to TRBJ2-1, with 7 bases matching TRBD2. The V segment lost 7 bases and the J segment 15 bases; nucleotides outside the gene matches: 21. Germline CDR1 is MNHEY and CDR2 is SVGAGI. The CDR3 totals 15 residues. For the CDR3, the DNA is TGTGCCAGCAACCCCACTAGCGCCTCCCCGGGGGTGCGGTTCTTC. Its protein is CASNPTSASPGVRFF.

This chain uses TRBV14 with TRBJ2-2, with TRBD1 identical over 7 bases. Germline V gives CDR1 SGHDN, CDR2 FVKESK. CDR3 length: 15 amino acids. The ends lost 3 bases at V and 4 bases at J; junction bases unmatched: 5. The chain's CDR3 is CASSHPSGGTGELFF. CDR3 nucleotide sequence: TGTGCCAGCAGCCACCCGTCAGGGGGCACCGGGGAGCTGTTTTTT.

The rearrangement links TRBV5-5 to TRBJ1-2; a possible D gene is TRBD1 (6 bases). CDR1 is SGHKS and CDR2 is YYEKEE in the germline V gene (reference sequence). V dropped 5 bases and J dropped 4 bases, with 18 bases sitting between them. The CDR3 spans 15 residues. The CDR3 DNA sequence: TGTGCCAGCAGTCGGGGGGGCAGTAACGGCTATGGCTACACCTTC. It is translated as CASSRGGSNGYGYTF. Full variable domain (remainder filled in from reference TRBV5-5 and TRBJ1-2): DAGVTQSPTHLIKTRGQQVTLRCSPISGHKSVSWYQQVLGQGPQFIFQYYEKEERGRGNFPDRFSARQFPNYSSELNVNALLLGDSALYLCASSRGGSNGYGYTFGSGTRLTVV.

The chain combines TRBV18 with TRBJ2-1; tentatively, D is TRBD2 (6 bases). Germline CDR1 KGHSH, CDR2 LQKENI. V lost 4 bases and J lost 6, with 16 bases in between. This CDR3 comprises 15 residues. Here the CDR3 reads CASSLTLARRNEQFF. The CDR3 nucleotides are TGTGCCAGCTCACTCACCCTAGCGCGACGCAATGAGCAGTTCTTC.

The rearrangement uses TRBV2 and TRBJ2-2; TRBD2 matches at 8 bases. Trimming at V came to 6 bases and at J to 1 base, leaving 7 bases not matched to a gene. Germline V gene data show CDR1 as SNHLY and CDR2 as FYNNEI. The CDR3 totals 16 residues. This chain's CDR3 is CASSAGTRGNTGELFF. CDR3 nucleotides: TGTGCCAGCAGCGCCGGGACTAGGGGGAACACCGGGGAGCTGTTTTTT.